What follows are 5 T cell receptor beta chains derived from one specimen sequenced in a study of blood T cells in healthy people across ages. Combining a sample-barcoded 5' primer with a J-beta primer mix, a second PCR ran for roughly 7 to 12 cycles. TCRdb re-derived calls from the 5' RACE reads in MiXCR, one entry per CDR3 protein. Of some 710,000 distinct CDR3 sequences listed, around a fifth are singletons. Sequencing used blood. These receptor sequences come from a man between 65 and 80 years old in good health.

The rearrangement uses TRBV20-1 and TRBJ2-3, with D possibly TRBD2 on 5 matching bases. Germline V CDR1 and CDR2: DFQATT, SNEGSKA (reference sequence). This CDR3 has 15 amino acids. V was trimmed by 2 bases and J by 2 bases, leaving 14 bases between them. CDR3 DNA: TGCAGTGCTAGACAGGTAGCGCCTCTCACAGATACGCAGTATTTT. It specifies CSARQVAPLTDTQYF.

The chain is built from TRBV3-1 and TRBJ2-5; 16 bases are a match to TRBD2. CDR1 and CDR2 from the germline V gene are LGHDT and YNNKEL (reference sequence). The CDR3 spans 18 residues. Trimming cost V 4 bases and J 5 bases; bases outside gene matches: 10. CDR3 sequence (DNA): TGTGCCAGCAGCCTCTCCGGGACTAGCGGGGGGGCTGCTGAGACCCAGTACTTC. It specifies CASSLSGTSGGAAETQYF.

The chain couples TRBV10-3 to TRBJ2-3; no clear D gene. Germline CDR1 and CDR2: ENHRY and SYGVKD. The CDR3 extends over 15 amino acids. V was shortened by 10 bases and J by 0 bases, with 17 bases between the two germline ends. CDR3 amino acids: CATLPWAESTDTQYF. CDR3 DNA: TGTGCCACCCTACCATGGGCAGAAAGCACAGATACGCAGTATTTT.

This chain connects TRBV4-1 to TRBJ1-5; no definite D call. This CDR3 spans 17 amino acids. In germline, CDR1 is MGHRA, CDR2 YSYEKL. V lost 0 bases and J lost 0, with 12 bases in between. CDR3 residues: CASSQEKMGRSNQPQHF. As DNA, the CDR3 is TGCGCCAGCAGCCAAGAGAAAATGGGCCGTAGCAATCAGCCCCAGCATTTT.

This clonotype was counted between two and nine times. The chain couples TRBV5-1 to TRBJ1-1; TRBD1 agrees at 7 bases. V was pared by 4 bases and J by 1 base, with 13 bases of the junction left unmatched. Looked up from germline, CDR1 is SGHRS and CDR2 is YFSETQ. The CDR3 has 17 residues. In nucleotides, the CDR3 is TGCGCCAGCAGCGGAGGGACAGCACCACCACCGAACACTGAAGCTTTCTTT. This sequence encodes CASSGGTAPPPNTEAFF.